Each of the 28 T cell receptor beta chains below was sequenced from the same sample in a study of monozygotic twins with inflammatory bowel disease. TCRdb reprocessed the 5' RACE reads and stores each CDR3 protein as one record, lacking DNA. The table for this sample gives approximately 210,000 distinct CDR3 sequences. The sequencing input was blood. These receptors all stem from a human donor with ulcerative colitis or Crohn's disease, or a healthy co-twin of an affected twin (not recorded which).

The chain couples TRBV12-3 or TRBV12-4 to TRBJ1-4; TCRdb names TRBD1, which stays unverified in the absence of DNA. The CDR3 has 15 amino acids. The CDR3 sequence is CASRATGGINEKLFF.

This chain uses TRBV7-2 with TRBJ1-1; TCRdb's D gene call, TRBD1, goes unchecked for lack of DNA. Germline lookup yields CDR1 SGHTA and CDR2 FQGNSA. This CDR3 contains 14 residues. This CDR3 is CASSPGALNTEAFF.

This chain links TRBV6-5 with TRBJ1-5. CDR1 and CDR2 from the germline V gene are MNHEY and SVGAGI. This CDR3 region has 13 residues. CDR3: CVSSYGFNQPQHF.

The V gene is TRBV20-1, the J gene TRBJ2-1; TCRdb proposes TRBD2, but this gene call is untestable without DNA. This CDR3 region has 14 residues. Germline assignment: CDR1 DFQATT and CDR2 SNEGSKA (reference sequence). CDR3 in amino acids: CSAGTSGRGNEQFF.

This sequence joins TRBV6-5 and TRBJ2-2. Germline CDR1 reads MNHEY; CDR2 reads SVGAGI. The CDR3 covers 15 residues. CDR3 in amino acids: CASSYSQVKPGELFF.

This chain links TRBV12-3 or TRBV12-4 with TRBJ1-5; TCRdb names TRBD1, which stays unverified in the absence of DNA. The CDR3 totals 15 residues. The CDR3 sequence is CASSPEQGPNQPQHF.

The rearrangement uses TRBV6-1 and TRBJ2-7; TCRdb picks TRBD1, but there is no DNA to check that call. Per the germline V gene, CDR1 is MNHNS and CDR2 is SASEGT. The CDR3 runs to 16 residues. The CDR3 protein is CASSSPTRNRDYEQYF.

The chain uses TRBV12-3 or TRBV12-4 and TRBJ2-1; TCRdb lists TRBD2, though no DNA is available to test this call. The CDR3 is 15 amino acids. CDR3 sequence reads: CASSLMGLTYNEQFF.

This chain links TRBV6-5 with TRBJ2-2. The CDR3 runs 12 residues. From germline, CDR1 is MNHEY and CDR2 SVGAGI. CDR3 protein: CASSYLHGELFF.

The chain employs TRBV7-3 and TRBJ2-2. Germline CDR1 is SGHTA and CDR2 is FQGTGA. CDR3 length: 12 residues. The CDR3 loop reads CASSGPSGELFF.

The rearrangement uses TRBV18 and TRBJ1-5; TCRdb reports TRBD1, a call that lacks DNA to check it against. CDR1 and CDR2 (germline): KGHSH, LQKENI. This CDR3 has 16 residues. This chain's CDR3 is CASSQPGTGGNQPQHF.

CDR3 sequence reads: CAWSAAMAEAFF. This chain uses TRBV30 with TRBJ1-1. Germline V CDR1 and CDR2: GTSNPN, SVGIG (reference sequence). The CDR3 totals 12 residues. Full variable domain (missing parts from reference TRBV30 and TRBJ1-1): SQTIHQWPATLVQPVGSPLSLECTVEGTSNPNLYWYRQAAGRGLQLLFYSVGIGQISSEVPQNLSASRPQDRQFILSSKKLLLSDSGFYLCAWSAAMAEAFFGQGTRLTVV.

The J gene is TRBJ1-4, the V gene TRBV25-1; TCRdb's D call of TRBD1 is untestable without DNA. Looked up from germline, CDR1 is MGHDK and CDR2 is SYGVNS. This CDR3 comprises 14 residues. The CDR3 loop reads CASSEWGSGEKLFF.

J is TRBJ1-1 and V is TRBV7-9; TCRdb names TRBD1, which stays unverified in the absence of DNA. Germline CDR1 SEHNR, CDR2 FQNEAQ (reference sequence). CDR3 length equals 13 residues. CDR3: CASSLQGTTEAFF.

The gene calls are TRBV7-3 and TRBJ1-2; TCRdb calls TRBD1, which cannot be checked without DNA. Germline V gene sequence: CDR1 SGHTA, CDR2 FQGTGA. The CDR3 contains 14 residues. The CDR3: CASSLTTRLEGYTF.

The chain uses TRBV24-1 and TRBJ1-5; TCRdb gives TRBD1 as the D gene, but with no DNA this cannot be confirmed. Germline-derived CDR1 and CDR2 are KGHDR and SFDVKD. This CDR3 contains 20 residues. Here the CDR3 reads CATSDFGGQGIGMGNQPQHF.

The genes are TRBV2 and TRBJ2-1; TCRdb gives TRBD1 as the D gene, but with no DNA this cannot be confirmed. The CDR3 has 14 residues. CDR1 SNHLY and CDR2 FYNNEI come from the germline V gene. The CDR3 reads CASSLGGPPNEQFF.

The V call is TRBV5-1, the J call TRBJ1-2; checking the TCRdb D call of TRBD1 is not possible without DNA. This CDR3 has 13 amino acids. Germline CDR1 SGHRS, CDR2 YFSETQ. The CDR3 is CASSGTGGDGYTF.

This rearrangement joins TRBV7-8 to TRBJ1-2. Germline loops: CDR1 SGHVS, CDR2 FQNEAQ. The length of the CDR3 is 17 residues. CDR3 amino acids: CASSLEAGSSFDYGYTF.

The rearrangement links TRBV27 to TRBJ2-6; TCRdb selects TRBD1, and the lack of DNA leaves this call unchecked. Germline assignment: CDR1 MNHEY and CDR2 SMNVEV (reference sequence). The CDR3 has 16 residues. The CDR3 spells CASSSRTGTGANVLTF.

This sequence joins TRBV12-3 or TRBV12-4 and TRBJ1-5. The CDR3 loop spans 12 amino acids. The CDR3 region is CASSHRAQPQHF.

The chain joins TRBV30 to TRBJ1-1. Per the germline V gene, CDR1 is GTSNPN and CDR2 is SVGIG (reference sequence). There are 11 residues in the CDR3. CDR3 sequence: CAWGGFTEAFF.

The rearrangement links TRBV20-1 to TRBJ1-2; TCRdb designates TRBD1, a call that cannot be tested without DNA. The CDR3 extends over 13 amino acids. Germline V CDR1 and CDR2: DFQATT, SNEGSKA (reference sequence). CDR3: CSAPRDANYGYTF.

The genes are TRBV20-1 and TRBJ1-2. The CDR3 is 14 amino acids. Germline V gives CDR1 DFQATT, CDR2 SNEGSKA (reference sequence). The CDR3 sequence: CSSTQSSWGYGYTF.

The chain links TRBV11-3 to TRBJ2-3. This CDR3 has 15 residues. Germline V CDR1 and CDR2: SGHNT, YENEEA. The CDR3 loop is CASSFGLELTDTQYF.

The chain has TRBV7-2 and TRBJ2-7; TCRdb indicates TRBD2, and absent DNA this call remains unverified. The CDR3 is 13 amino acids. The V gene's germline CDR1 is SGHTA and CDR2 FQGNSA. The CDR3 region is CASSPGPKPGQYF.

Here the CDR3 reads CAWSENTVEQFF. The rearrangement uses TRBV30 and TRBJ2-1. This CDR3 has 12 residues. Germline V gene sequence: CDR1 GTSNPN, CDR2 SVGIG (reference sequence).

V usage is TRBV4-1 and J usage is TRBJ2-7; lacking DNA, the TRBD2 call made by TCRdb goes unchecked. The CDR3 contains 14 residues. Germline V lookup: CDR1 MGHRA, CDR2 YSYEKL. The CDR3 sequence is CASSHTVEGYEQYF.